This section outlines one T cell receptor beta chain sequence together with its context. What this receptor recognizes is not known. No base quality values were provided; no much bigger clone lies one nucleotide off. The sample originates from a study of OX40 agonist ivuxolimab in advanced cancers. Background for the entire study: Ivuxolimab, which targeted the costimulatory receptor OX40 (CD134), was an agonistic, fully human IgG2 monoclonal antibody. Intravenous ivuxolimab was administered to patients every 2 weeks at six dose levels: 0.01, 0.1, 0.3, 1.5, 3 and 10 mg/kg. Of the approximately 50 dose-escalation patients, hepatocellular carcinoma was present in approximately 20, melanoma in around 15, renal cell carcinoma in 9 and head and neck cancer in 9. The dose-escalation cohort was roughly 83% male with a mean age of approximately 60 years, ranging from roughly 23 to 80. Prior anti-PD-1, anti-PD-L1 or anti-CTLA-4 therapy was permitted, and approximately 39% of dose-escalation patients had received checkpoint inhibitors. Partial responses occurred in three dose-escalation patients: two with cutaneous melanoma and one with hepatocellular carcinoma. The point of sequencing TCRbeta in the periphery was to test whether ivuxolimab changed TCR sequence diversity and drove clonal T-cell expansion. The paper covers the monotherapy dose-escalation part of the phase I ivuxolimab trial, which included N = 52 patients.

Study-level results and caveats: In partial responders in the 0.1-3.0 mg/kg groups, normalized peripheral clonal expansion was found to be among the lowest, especially among CD8+ T cells. After ivuxolimab, CD8+ T cells had more expanded clones than CD4+ T cells on average. Low levels of normalized T-cell clonal expansion were also seen in some patients who did not respond. At doses from 0.1 to 3.0 mg/kg, clonal expansion was seen in both CD4+ and CD8+ blood T cells between baseline and week 6. Antigen specificity was not determined for the clonally expanded peripheral T cells.

The trial excluded patients who had a history of autoimmune disease or were on systemic immunosuppression. In every dose cohort, peripheral blood was drawn for TCR sequencing at baseline, cycle 4 day 1, and cycle 7 day 1. The samples were taken from a phase I, first-in-human, multicenter, open-label dose-escalation trial of ivuxolimab. Adults with locally advanced or metastatic melanoma, renal cell carcinoma, hepatocellular carcinoma or head and neck squamous cell carcinoma were enrolled in the trial. Before TCR sequencing, CD4+ T cells and CD8+ T cells were sorted from peripheral blood as separate populations. CDR1 is given as SNHLY and CDR2 as FYNNEI, both from the germline V gene. V is trimmed back by 6 bases and J by 7 bases, and the junction contains 11 bases that no gene match accounts for. There are 14 amino acids in the CDR3, from cysteine to phenylalanine inclusive. The kept DNA is CDR3 alone, 42 bases in frame from the first base.

For sequencing of the TCRbeta CDR3 region, genomic DNA was extracted from the sorted cells. TCRbeta CDR3 regions were sequenced using the immunoSEQ Assay. In its TCRdb copy, this immuneACCESS table keeps in-frame sequences only and misses some clones. Where compared with another copy, unresolved V genes explain less than half of these, and the others have no known cause. The sample data list nearly 50,000 clones, and 70% to 90% of these were observed just once. Together, the top ten hold 1.5% to 2% of the sample. Sequenced material: CD4+ or CD8+ T cells sorted from blood, taken in a trial of the OX40 agonist ivuxolimab. The rearranged chain carries TRBV2 and TRBJ2-5; 7 central bases correspond to TRBD1. The TCR sequence derives from an adult with an advanced solid tumor such as melanoma, head and neck, liver or kidney cancer. The base sequence is TGTGCCAGCAGAACCGGGACAGACTATGGGACCCAGTACTTC. Its translation is CASRTGTDYGTQYF.